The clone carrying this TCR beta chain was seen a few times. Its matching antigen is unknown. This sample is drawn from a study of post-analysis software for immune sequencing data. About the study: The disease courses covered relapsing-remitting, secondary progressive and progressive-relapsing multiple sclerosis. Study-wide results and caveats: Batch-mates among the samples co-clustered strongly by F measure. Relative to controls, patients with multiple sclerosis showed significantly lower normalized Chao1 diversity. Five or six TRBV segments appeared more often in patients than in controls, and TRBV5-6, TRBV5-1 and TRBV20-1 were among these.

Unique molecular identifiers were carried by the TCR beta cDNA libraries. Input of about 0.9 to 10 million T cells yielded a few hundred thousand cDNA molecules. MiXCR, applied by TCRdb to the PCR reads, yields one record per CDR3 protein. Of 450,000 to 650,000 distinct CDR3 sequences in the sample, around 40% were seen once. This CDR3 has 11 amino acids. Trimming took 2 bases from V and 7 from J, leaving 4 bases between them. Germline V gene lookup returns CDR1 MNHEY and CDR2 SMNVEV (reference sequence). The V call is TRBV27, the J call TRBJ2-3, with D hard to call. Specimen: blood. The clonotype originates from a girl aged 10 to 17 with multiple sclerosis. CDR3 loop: CASSLRNTQYF. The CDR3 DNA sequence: TGTGCCAGCAGTTTAAGAAATACGCAGTATTTT.